Each of the 31 T cell receptor beta chains below was sequenced from the same sample in a study of blood T cell repertoires in COVID-19. The table came from immunoSEQ multiplex PCR; TCRdb's copy has only in-frame clones and leaves some out. The table records around 20,000 clones, around 90% of them present only once. The sequenced material came from peripheral blood. These receptors were collected from a man aged 70 or older with acute or convalescent COVID-19.

The V call is TRBV4-3, the J call TRBJ1-2, with D unclear. Trimming took off 1 base at V and 6 bases at J, with 15 bases between the two ends. The CDR3 is made up of 15 amino acids. CDR1 and CDR2 (germline): LGHNA, YSLEER. The CDR3 DNA reads as TGCGCCAGCAGCCAAGGGTGGTTAGTTATCAATGGCTACACCTTC. It translates to CASSQGWLVINGYTF.

The chain recombines TRBV6-5 with TRBJ1-5; TRBD1 aligns across 9 bases. The J segment lost 4 bases and the V segment lost 11 bases, leaving 6 bases of the junction unmatched. Germline V CDR1 and CDR2: MNHEY, SVGAGI. CDR3 length equals 13 residues. The CDR3 loop is CASGTGRNQPQHF. The CDR3 DNA is TGTGCCTCGGGGACAGGGCGGAATCAGCCCCAGCATTTT.

The V and J genes are TRBV24-1 and TRBJ1-5, with 8 bases aligning to TRBD1. This CDR3 is built from 14 residues. After removal of 5 bases from V and 6 bases from J, the junction contained 5 bases not matched to a gene. Germline-derived CDR1 and CDR2 are KGHDR and SFDVKD. Written as DNA, the CDR3 is TGTGCCACCAGTGGAACAGGGGGGATTCAGCCCCAGCATTTT. Translation: CATSGTGGIQPQHF.

The sample holds one count of this clone. CDR3: CASSLGTLDSPLHF. The CDR3 coding sequence is TGTGCCAGCAGCTTAGGGACATTAGATTCACCCCTCCACTTT. This chain joins TRBV7-2 and TRBJ1-6, with a tentative D call TRBD1 (5 bases). Germline V gene sequence: CDR1 SGHTA, CDR2 FQGNSA. This CDR3 region has 14 residues. V was pared by 1 base and J by 8 bases, with 9 bases between.

This chain links TRBV7-2 with TRBJ1-4; TRBD1 agrees at 9 bases. The CDR3 contains 16 residues. Germline trimming cut 5 bases from V and 5 bases from J; bases unmatched to any gene: 9. Germline loops: CDR1 SGHTA, CDR2 FQGNSA. The CDR3 spells CASSVQGARGNEKLFF. CDR3 in DNA: TGTGCCAGCAGCGTACAGGGGGCGAGGGGAAATGAAAAACTGTTTTTT.

The J gene is TRBJ2-1, the V gene TRBV23-1, with TRBD2 identical over 7 bases. TRBV23-1 is classed as an ORF, of uncertain function. The CDR3 contains 15 residues. J gave up 7 bases and V 6 bases, and 12 bases lay outside the gene matches. The CDR3 loop reads CASRRSGGNVNEQFF. CDR3 sequence (DNA): TGCGCCAGCAGGAGGTCGGGAGGTAATGTAAATGAGCAGTTCTTC.

The V and J genes are TRBV7-9 and TRBJ2-7; D possibly corresponds to TRBD2 (6 bases). This CDR3 contains 14 residues. Trimming shortened V by 4 bases and J by 7 bases, and 17 bases separated the two germline ends. Germline V gene lookup returns CDR1 SEHNR and CDR2 FQNEAQ (reference sequence). The chain's CDR3 is CASSSGTPIGEQYF. Here the CDR3 DNA reads TGTGCCAGCAGCTCCGGGACTCCTATAGGTGAGCAGTACTTC.

The V and J genes are TRBV11-3 and TRBJ2-1; no firm D call. Between the trimmed V and J ends, which lost 0 bases and 1 base, there was a span of 4 bases. In germline, CDR1 is SGHNT, CDR2 YENEEA. This CDR3 is 14 amino acids long. This CDR3 is CASSLDSSYNEQFF. The DNA of the CDR3 is TGTGCCAGCAGCTTAGACAGTTCCTACAATGAGCAGTTCTTC.

This chain uses TRBV4-3 with TRBJ1-1, with a weak D call TRBD1 (6 bases). Germline values: CDR1 LGHNA, CDR2 YSLEER. V shed 3 bases and J shed 2 bases, with 13 bases lying between them. The CDR3 has 15 residues. This chain's CDR3 is CASSHFTGKNTEAFF. The CDR3 DNA is TGCGCCAGCAGCCATTTTACAGGGAAAAACACTGAAGCTTTCTTT.

V gene TRBV7-9 combines with J gene TRBJ1-5, with D possibly matching TRBD1 (5 bases). CDR1 SEHNR and CDR2 FQNEAQ come from the germline V gene (reference sequence). This CDR3 contains 17 residues. V dropped 7 bases and J dropped 3 bases, with 22 bases sitting between them. Here the CDR3 reads CASTQTFGQGVNQPQHF. The CDR3 nucleotides read TGTGCCAGCACCCAGACCTTTGGGCAAGGGGTCAATCAGCCCCAGCATTTT.

The chain carries TRBV10-1 and TRBJ2-3, with 10 bases lining up with TRBD1. The germline CDR1 and CDR2 sequences are WNHNN and SYGVQD (reference sequence). The CDR3 loop spans 18 amino acids. Germline trimming cut 0 bases from V and 4 bases from J; bases unmatched to any gene: 10. The chain's CDR3 is CASSESYQTGGFPDTQYF. The CDR3, as DNA: TGCGCCAGCAGTGAGTCTTACCAGACAGGGGGCTTCCCAGATACGCAGTATTTT.

This chain joins TRBV18 and TRBJ2-7; TRBD1 is a possible D gene (6 bases). V dropped 3 bases and J dropped 1 base, with 10 bases sitting between them. The CDR3 is made up of 14 amino acids. The germline V gene has CDR1 KGHSH and CDR2 LQKENI. CDR3 protein: CASSPDRGSYEQYF. The CDR3 DNA is TGTGCCAGCTCACCGGACAGAGGATCCTACGAGCAGTACTTC.

The J gene is TRBJ2-2, the V gene TRBV5-1; 8 nucleotides line up with TRBD2. The trim removed 7 bases at V and 3 bases at J, leaving 5 bases unmatched. Germline CDR1 reads SGHRS; CDR2 reads YFSETQ. The CDR3 covers 14 residues. Written as DNA, the CDR3 is TGCGCCAGCCGGGAGGGATCAGACACCGGGGAGCTGTTTTTT. Amino acids: CASREGSDTGELFF.

The V call is TRBV19, the J call TRBJ2-7; 8 bases match TRBD1. J lost 5 bases, V lost 5 bases, and 11 bases had no gene match. The CDR3 runs to 15 residues. Germline V gene sequence: CDR1 LNHDA, CDR2 SQIVND (reference sequence). The chain's CDR3 is CASSARQGTLDEQYF. CDR3 in DNA: TGTGCCAGTAGTGCCAGACAGGGGACTTTGGACGAGCAGTACTTC. The whole variable domain, filled in from reference TRBV19 and TRBJ2-7, reads DGGITQSPKYLFRKEGQNVTLSCEQNLNHDAMYWYRQDPGQGLRLIYYSQIVNDFQKGDIAEGYSVSREKKESFPLTVTSAQKNPTAFYLCASSARQGTLDEQYFGPGTRLTVT.

This clone was recorded once. V gene TRBV3-1 (or the pseudogene TRBV3-2) combines with J gene TRBJ2-7; 12 bases are a match to TRBD2. V dropped 1 base and J dropped 6; count of bases not matched to a gene: 4. Germline CDR1 is LGHDT and CDR2 is YNNKEL (reference sequence). The CDR3 consists of 15 residues. The CDR3 loop is CASSQGLAGVGEQYF. As DNA, the CDR3 is TGTGCCAGCAGCCAAGGACTAGCGGGAGTTGGCGAGCAGTACTTC.

The rearrangement links TRBV6-6 to TRBJ2-6, with D unclear. The V and J ends lost 3 bases and 4 bases respectively, with 4 bases between them. The CDR3 contains 13 residues. The germline gives CDR1 MNHNY, CDR2 SVGAGI (reference sequence). The CDR3 sequence: CASSYSGANVLTF. The DNA of the CDR3 is TGTGCCAGCAGTTATAGCGGGGCCAACGTCCTGACTTTC.

The chain couples TRBV19 to TRBJ2-1; no clear D. This CDR3 has 15 residues. Germline lookup yields CDR1 LNHDA and CDR2 SQIVND (reference sequence). Trimming removed 4 bases from V and 0 bases from J, with 10 bases in between. In DNA form, the CDR3 reads TGTGCCAGTAGTACCGATTCGAGCTCCTACAATGAGCAGTTCTTC. This encodes CASSTDSSSYNEQFF.

J is TRBJ1-5 and V is TRBV18, with D possibly being TRBD1 (5 bases). Germline CDR1 KGHSH, CDR2 LQKENI. Trimming removed 3 bases from V and 3 bases from J, with 15 bases in between. The CDR3 is 16 residues long. DNA of the CDR3: TGTGCCAGCTCACCTACCTCCGGGGGAAACAATCAGCCCCAGCATTTT. Translated: CASSPTSGGNNQPQHF.

The DNA of the CDR3 is TGCGCCAGCAGCCAGATGACAGGGAAGACAGATACGCAGTATTTT. It specifies CASSQMTGKTDTQYF. This chain uses TRBV4-3 with TRBJ2-3; 7 bases line up with TRBD1. The CDR3 is 15 residues long. Germline V gives CDR1 LGHNA, CDR2 YSLEER. V lost 3 bases to trimming and J lost 3 bases; unmatched junction nucleotides: 6.

This clone was seen just once. The chain recombines TRBV3-1 (or the pseudogene TRBV3-2) with TRBJ1-4; 7 nucleotides agree with TRBD1. CDR3 length equals 16 residues. The trim removed 3 bases at V and 5 bases at J, leaving 9 bases unmatched. Germline values: CDR1 LGHDT, CDR2 YNNKEL (reference sequence). CDR3 DNA sequence: TGTGCCAGCAGCCAGCGATCAGGGGGGAAAAATGAAAAACTGTTTTTT. It yields the protein CASSQRSGGKNEKLFF.

V and J are TRBV28 and TRBJ1-1, with a tentative D call TRBD1 (5 bases). The CDR3 runs 14 residues. Germline V gene lookup returns CDR1 MDHEN and CDR2 SYDVKM. The ends were cut back, 2 bases at V and 4 bases at J, with 11 bases in the middle. The CDR3 nucleotides read TGTGCCAGCAGTTTAGGACACCCCGGCACTGAAGCTTTCTTT. Protein sequence: CASSLGHPGTEAFF.

The chain uses TRBV10-1 and TRBJ2-5; 11 nucleotides align to TRBD2. This CDR3 comprises 16 residues. CDR1 and CDR2 from the germline V gene are WNHNN and SYGVQD (reference sequence). Trimming removed 0 bases from V and 2 bases from J; junction bases left unmatched: 2. The DNA of the CDR3 is TGCGCCAGCAGTGAGTCGACTAGCGGGGCTCAAGAGACCCAGTACTTC. Its translation: CASSESTSGAQETQYF.

The V call is TRBV6-6, the J call TRBJ2-7; 7 nucleotides match TRBD1. Germline V lookup: CDR1 MNHNY, CDR2 SVGAGI (reference sequence). Unmatched junction bases numbered 3, after V lost 1 base and J lost 3 bases. The CDR3 totals 14 residues. In nucleotides, the CDR3 is TGTGCCAGCAGTTACTTAGGGGGCAACTACGAGCAGTACTTC. This codes for CASSYLGGNYEQYF.

The CDR3, as DNA: TGTGCCAGCAGTTTCGGACAGGGGAACACCGGGGAGCTGTTTTTT. Its translation: CASSFGQGNTGELFF. The chain links TRBV7-9 to TRBJ2-2, with 8 positions matching TRBD1. The CDR3 contains 15 residues. Germline trimming cut 6 bases from V and 1 base from J; bases unmatched to any gene: 4. In germline, CDR1 is SEHNR, CDR2 FQNEAQ (reference sequence). The complete variable domain, with remaining parts taken from reference TRBV7-9 and TRBJ2-2, reads DTGVSQNPRHKITKRGQNVTFRCDPISEHNRLYWYRQTLGQGPEFLTYFQNEAQLEKSRLLSDRFSAERPKGSFSTLEIQRTEQGDSAMYLCASSFGQGNTGELFFGEGSRLTVL.

This clone was recorded once. The chain links TRBV30 to TRBJ1-1; D gene ambiguous. The CDR3 loop spans 12 amino acids. V lost 8 bases to trimming and J lost 4 bases, with 14 bases between them. CDR1 is GTSNPN, CDR2 SVGIG, per germline (reference sequence). The CDR3 loop reads CAGGRSGTEAFF. The CDR3 nucleotides are TGTGCCGGAGGGAGGTCGGGCACTGAAGCTTTCTTT.

The chain combines TRBV7-2 with TRBJ2-5; maybe TRBD2 (6 bases). Germline CDR1 SGHTA, CDR2 FQGNSA. V was cut by 1 base and J by 4 bases, with 16 bases left in between. The CDR3 totals 16 residues. CDR3 coding DNA: TGTGCCAGCAGCTTAGGCGGGGCGCGGGGCCCAGAGACCCAGTACTTC. This codes for CASSLGGARGPETQYF.

This clone has just a few counts. The rearrangement uses TRBV27 and TRBJ2-7; 10 bases match TRBD1. V lost 5 bases, J lost 3 bases, and 4 bases stayed unmatched. The CDR3 runs to 14 residues. From germline, CDR1 is MNHEY and CDR2 SMNVEV (reference sequence). CDR3 DNA: TGTGCCAGCAGTAACCGGGACAGGGGCTACGAGCAGTACTTC. Translating gives CASSNRDRGYEQYF.

CDR3 residues: CATSDFRTSGEQFF. The CDR3 nucleotides are TGTGCCACCAGTGATTTTCGGACTAGCGGAGAGCAGTTCTTC. This sequence joins TRBV24-1 and TRBJ2-1; 10 positions match TRBD2. From germline, CDR1 is KGHDR and CDR2 SFDVKD. The CDR3 is made up of 14 amino acids. Trimming took 1 base from V and 10 from J; bases not matched to a gene: 3.

The V gene is TRBV5-1, the J gene TRBJ2-2; D is perhaps TRBD1 (7 bases). Germline V gives CDR1 SGHRS, CDR2 YFSETQ. The germline V and J ends were trimmed by 4 bases and 5 bases, with 21 bases remaining between them. The CDR3 has 17 residues. In nucleotides, the CDR3 is TGCGCCAGCAGCCCCTGGGCAGGGGGTGCGGGAACCGGGGAGCTGTTTTTT. Residues: CASSPWAGGAGTGELFF.

This rearrangement joins TRBV5-1 to TRBJ2-7, with a possible D match to TRBD1 (5 bases). In germline, CDR1 is SGHRS, CDR2 YFSETQ. The CDR3 runs 15 residues. V was trimmed by 2 bases and J by 5 bases, leaving 17 bases between them. The CDR3 DNA sequence: TGCGCCAGCAGCTTTGGGGCGTCGAGGTCGGACGAGCAGTACTTC. It yields the protein CASSFGASRSDEQYF.

J is TRBJ1-5 and V is TRBV5-6; D gene uncertain. The CDR3 loop spans 13 amino acids. CDR1 is SGHDT, CDR2 YYEEEE, per germline. V was shortened by 2 bases and J by 6 bases, with 9 bases between the two germline ends. The CDR3, as DNA: TGTGCCAGCAGCTTCTGGGGAGGTCAGCCCCAGCATTTT. This codes for CASSFWGGQPQHF.